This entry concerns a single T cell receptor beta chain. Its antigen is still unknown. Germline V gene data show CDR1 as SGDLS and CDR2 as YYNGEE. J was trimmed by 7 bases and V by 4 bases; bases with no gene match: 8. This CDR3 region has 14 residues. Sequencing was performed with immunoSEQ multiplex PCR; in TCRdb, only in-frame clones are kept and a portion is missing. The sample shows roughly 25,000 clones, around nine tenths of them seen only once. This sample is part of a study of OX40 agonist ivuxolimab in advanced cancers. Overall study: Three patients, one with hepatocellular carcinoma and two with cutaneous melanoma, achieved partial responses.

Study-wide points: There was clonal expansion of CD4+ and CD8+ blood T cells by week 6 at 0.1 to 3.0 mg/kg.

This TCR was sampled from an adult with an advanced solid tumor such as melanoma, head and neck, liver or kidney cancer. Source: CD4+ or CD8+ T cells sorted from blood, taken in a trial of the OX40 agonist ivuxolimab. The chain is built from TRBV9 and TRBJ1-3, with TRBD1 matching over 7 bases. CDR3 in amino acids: CASSIRGGQNTIYF. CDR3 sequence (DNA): TGTGCCAGCAGCATCCGCGGGGGACAGAACACCATATATTTT.